Sequencing of this T cell receptor beta chain was carried out in a study of T cells in tumors after PD-1 blockade. Either cemiplimab 350 mg every 2 weeks or pembrolizumab 200 mg every 3 weeks was given. Template: tumor biopsy or peripheral blood genomic DNA, about 616-6,500 ng per sample. Here immunoSEQ multiplex PCR was the method, and the copy in TCRdb shows in-frame clones only, minus some. The sample comprises a few thousand clones, about 56% of which are singletons, and under 65% rests with the top ten. Germline V lookup: CDR1 SNHLY, CDR2 FYNNEI. V lost 5 bases and J 4 bases, leaving 9 bases between the germline ends. The CDR3 covers 13 residues. Whole-study results and caveats: Around 45% of tumor TCR clonotypes were also found in blood. In squamous cell carcinoma, 45% to 60% of expanded exhausted clones were novel.

Details on this clone: Its antigen is as yet unknown.

The sequence was collected from a human donor with cutaneous squamous cell carcinoma. The sample consisted of tumor tissue, taken after anti-PD-1 treatment. The V gene is TRBV2, the J gene TRBJ2-1; the D gene is possibly TRBD1 (6 bases). DNA of the CDR3: TGTGCCAGCAGTAACAGGGCATACAATGAGCAGTTCTTC. Translation gives CASSNRAYNEQFF.